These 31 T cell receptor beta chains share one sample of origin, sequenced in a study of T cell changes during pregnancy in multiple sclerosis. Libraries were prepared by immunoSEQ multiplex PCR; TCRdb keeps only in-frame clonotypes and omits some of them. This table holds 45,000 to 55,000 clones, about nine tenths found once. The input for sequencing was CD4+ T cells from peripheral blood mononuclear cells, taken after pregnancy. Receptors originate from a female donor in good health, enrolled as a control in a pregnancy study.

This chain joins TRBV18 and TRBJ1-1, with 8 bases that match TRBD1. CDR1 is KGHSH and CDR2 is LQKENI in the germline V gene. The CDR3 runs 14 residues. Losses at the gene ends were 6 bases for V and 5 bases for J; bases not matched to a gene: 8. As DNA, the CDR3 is TGTGCCAGCTCGCGCCGGGACAGGTCTACTGAAGCTTTCTTT. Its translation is CASSRRDRSTEAFF.

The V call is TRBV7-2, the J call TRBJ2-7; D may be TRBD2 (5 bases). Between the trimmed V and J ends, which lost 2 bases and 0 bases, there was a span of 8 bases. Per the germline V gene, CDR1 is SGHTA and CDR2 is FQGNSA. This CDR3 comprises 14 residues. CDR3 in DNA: TGTGCCAGCAGCTTAACTAGGAGCTCCTACGAGCAGTACTTC. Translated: CASSLTRSSYEQYF.

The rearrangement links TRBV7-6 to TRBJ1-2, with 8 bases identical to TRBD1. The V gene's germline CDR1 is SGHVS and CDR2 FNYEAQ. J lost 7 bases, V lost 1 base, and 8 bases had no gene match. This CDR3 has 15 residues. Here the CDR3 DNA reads TGTGCCAGCAGCTTAGTGCCCGGGACAGGTGGTGGCTACACCTTC. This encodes CASSLVPGTGGGYTF.

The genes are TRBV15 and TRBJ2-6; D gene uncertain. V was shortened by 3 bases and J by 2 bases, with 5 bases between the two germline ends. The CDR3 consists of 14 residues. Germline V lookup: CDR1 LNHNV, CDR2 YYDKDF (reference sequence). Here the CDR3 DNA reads TGTGCCACCAGCAGTAGAACTGGGGCCAACGTCCTGACTTTC. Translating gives CATSSRTGANVLTF.

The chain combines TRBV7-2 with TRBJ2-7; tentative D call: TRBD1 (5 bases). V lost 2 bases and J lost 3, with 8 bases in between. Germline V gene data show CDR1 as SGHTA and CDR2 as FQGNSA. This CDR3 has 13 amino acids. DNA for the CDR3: TGTGCCAGCAGCTTAAAGGGGAACTACGAGCAGTACTTC. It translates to CASSLKGNYEQYF.

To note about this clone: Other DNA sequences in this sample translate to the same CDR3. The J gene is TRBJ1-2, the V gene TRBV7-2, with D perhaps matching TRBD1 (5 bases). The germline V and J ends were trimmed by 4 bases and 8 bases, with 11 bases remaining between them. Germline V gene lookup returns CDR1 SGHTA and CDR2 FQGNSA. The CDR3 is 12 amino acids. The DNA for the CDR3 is TGTGCCAGCAGCTCCCAGGGTTACGGCTACACCTTC. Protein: CASSSQGYGYTF.

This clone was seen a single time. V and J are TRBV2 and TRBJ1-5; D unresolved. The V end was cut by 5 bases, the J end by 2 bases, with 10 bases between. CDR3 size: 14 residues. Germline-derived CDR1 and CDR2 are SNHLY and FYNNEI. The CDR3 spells CASSKSRGNQPQHF. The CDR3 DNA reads TGTGCCAGCAGTAAGAGCCGGGGCAATCAGCCCCAGCATTTT.

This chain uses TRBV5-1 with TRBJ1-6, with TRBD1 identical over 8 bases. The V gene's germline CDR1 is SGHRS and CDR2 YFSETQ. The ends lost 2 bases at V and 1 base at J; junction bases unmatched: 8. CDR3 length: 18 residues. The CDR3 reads CASSLTRQGRSYNSPLHF. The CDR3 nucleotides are TGCGCCAGCAGCTTAACCCGACAGGGGAGGTCCTATAATTCACCCCTCCACTTT.

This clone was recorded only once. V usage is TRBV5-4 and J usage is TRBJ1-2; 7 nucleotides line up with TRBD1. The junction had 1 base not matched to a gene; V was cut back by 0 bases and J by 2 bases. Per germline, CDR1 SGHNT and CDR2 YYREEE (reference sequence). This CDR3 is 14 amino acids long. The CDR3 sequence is CASSLGQGNYGYTF. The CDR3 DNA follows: TGTGCCAGCAGCTTGGGACAGGGAAACTATGGCTACACCTTC. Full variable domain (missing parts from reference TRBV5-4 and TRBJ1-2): ETGVTQSPTHLIKTRGQQVTLRCSSQSGHNTVSWYQQALGQGPQFIFQYYREEENGRGNFPPRFSGLQFPNYSSELNVNALELDDSALYLCASSLGQGNYGYTFGSGTRLTVV.

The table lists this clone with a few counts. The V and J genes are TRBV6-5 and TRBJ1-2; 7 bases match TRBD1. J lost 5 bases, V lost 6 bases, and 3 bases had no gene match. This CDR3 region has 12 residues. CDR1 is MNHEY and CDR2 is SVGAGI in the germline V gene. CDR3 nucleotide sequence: TGTGCCAGCAGGAAGGGACAGTATGGCTACACCTTC. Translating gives CASRKGQYGYTF.

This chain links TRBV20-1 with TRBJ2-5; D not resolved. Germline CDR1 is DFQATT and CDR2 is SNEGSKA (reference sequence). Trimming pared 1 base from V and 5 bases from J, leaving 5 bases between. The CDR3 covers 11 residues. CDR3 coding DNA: TGCAGTGCTAGAGCTCTCGAGACCCAGTACTTC. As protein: CSARALETQYF.

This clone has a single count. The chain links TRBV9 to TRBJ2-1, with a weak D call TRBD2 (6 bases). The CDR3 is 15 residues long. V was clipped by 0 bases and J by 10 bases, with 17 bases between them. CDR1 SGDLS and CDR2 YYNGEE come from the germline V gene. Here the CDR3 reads CASSVDLGGAGEQFF. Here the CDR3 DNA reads TGTGCCAGCAGCGTAGATCTGGGTGGGGCGGGAGAGCAGTTCTTC.

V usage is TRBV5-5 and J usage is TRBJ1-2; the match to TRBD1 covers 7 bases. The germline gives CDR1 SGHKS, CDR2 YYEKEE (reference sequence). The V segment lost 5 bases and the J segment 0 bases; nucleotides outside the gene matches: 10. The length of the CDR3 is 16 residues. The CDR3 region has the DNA TGTGCCAGCAGTCGCCTTGGGGACAGACCTAACTATGGCTACACCTTC. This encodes CASSRLGDRPNYGYTF.

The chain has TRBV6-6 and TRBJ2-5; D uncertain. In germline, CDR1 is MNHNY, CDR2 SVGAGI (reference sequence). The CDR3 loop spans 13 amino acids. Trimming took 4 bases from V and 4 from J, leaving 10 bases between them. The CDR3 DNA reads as TGTGCCAGCAGTTTCTACTCGCGAGAGACCCAGTACTTC. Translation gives CASSFYSRETQYF.

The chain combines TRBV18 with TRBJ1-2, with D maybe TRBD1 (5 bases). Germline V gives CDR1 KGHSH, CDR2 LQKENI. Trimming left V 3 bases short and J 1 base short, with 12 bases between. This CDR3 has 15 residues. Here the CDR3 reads CASSPTTDLNYGYTF. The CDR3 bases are TGTGCCAGCTCACCGACGACAGACCTTAACTATGGCTACACCTTC. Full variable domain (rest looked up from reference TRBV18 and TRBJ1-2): NAGVMQNPRHLVRRRGQEARLRCSPMKGHSHVYWYRQLPEEGLKFMVYLQKENIIDESGMPKERFSAEFPKEGPSILRIQQVVRGDSAAYFCASSPTTDLNYGYTFGSGTRLTVV.

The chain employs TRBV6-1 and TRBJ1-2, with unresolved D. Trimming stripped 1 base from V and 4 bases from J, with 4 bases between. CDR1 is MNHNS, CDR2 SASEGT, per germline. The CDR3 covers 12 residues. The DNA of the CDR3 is TGTGCCAGCAGTGAAGAGCCCTATGGCTACACCTTC. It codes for CASSEEPYGYTF.

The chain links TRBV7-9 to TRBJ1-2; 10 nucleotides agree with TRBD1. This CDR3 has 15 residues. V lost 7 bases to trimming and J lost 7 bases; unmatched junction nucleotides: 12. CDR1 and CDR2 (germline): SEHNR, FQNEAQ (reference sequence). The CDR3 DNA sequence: TGTGCCAGCAACCCGGAGGACAGGGGGTCTTTTGGCTACACCTTC. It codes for CASNPEDRGSFGYTF.

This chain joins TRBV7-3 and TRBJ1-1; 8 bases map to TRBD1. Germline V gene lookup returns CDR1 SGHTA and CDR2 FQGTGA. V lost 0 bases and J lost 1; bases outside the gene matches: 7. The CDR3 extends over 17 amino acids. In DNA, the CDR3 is TGTGCCAGCAGCTTAACTAGACTGGGACAGGCGAACACTGAAGCTTTCTTT. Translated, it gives CASSLTRLGQANTEAFF.

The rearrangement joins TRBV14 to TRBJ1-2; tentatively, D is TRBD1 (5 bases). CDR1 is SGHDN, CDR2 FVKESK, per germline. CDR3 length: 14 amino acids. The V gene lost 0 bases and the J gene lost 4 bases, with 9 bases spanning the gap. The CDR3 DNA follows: TGTGCCAGCAGCCAAGATCCTAGGGGCTATGGCTACACCTTC. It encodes CASSQDPRGYGYTF.

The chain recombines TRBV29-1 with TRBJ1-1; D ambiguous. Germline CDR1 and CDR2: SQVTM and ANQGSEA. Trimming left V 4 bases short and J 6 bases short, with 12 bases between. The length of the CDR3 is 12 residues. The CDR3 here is CSVVGGRAEAFF. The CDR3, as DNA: TGCAGCGTTGTGGGCGGGCGGGCTGAAGCTTTCTTT.

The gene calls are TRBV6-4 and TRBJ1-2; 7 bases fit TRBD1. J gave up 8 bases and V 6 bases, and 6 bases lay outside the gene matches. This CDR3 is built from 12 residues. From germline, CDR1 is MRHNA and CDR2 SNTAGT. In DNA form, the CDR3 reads TGTGCCAGCAGGAGTCACAGGGGCGGCTACACCTTC. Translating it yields CASRSHRGGYTF.

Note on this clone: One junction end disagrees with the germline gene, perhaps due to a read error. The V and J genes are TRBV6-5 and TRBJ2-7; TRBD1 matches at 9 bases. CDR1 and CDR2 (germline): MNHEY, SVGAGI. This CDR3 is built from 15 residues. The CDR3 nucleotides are TGTGCCAGCAGCTACTCGGGACAGGGTATCGGCGAGCAGTACTTC. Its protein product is CASSYSGQGIGEQYF.

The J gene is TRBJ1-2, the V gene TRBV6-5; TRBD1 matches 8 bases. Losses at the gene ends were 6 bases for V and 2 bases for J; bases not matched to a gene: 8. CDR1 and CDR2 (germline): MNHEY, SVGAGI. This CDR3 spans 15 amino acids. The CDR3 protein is CASRPTGGANYGYTF. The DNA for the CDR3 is TGTGCCAGCAGGCCAACAGGGGGGGCGAACTATGGCTACACCTTC.

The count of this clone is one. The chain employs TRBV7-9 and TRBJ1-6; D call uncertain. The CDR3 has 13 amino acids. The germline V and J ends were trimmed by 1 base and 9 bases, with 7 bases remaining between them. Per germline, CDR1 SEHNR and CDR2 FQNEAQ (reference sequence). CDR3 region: CASSLGELSPLHF. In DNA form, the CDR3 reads TGTGCCAGCAGCTTAGGCGAACTTTCACCCCTCCACTTT.

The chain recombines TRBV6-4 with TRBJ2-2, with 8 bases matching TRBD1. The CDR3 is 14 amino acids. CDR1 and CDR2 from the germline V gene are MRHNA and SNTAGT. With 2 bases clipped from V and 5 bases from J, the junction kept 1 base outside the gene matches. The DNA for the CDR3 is TGTGCCAGCAGTGACACAGGGGGAACCGGGGAGCTGTTTTTT. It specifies CASSDTGGTGELFF.

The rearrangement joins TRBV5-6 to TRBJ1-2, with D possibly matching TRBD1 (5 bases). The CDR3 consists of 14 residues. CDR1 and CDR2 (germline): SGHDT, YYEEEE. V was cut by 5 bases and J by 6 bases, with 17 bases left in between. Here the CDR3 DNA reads TGTGCCAGCAGGAACCCGGGACGGGGGGATGGCTACACCTTC. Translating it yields CASRNPGRGDGYTF.

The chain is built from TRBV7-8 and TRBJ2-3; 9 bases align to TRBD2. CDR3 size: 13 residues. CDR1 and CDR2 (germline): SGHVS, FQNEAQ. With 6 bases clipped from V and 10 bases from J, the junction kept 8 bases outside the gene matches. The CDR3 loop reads CASSQSSGASQYF. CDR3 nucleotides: TGTGCCAGCAGTCAATCTAGCGGGGCATCGCAGTATTTT.

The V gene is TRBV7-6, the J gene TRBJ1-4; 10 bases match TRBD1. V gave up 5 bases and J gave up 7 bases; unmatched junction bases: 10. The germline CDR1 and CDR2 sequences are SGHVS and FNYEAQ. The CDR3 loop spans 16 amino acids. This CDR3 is CASSPRQGALSEKLFF. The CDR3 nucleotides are TGTGCCAGCAGCCCCCGACAGGGGGCTTTGAGTGAAAAACTGTTTTTT.

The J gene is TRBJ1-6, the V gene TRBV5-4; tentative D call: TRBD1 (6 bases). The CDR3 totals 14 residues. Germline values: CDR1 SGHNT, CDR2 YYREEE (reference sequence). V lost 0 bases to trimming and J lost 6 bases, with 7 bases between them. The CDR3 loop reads CASSLGQVNSPLHF. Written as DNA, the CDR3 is TGTGCCAGCAGCTTGGGACAGGTTAATTCACCCCTCCACTTT. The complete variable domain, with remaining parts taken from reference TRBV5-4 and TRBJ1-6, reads ETGVTQSPTHLIKTRGQQVTLRCSSQSGHNTVSWYQQALGQGPQFIFQYYREEENGRGNFPPRFSGLQFPNYSSELNVNALELDDSALYLCASSLGQVNSPLHFGNGTRLTVT.

CDR3 DNA: TGTGCCAGCTCACCGCACTCGAACACCGGGGAGCTGTTTTTT. Its translation: CASSPHSNTGELFF. The chain links TRBV18 to TRBJ2-2; D uncertain. Germline V CDR1 and CDR2: KGHSH, LQKENI. The V and J ends lost 3 bases and 0 bases respectively, with 5 bases between them. CDR3 length equals 14 residues.

The CDR3 nucleotides are TGTGCCAGCACCTCAGGGGTTTCTGAAGCTTTCTTT. This gives the protein CASTSGVSEAFF. V gene TRBV28 combines with J gene TRBJ1-1, with D perhaps TRBD1 (6 bases). With 7 bases removed from V and 6 bases from J, the gap between germline ends came to 12 bases. Germline-derived CDR1 and CDR2 are MDHEN and SYDVKM. This CDR3 spans 12 amino acids. Variable domain in full (rest from reference TRBV28 and TRBJ1-1): DVKVTQSSRYLVKRTGEKVFLECVQDMDHENMFWYRQDPGLGLRLIYFSYDVKMKEKGDIPEGYSVSREKKERFSLILESASTNQTSMYLCASTSGVSEAFFGQGTRLTVV.